The 31 T cell receptor beta chains below come from one sample, sequenced in a study of CD8 T cells in Susac syndrome. Random hexamers were used to reverse transcribe roughly 0.45 to 1 ug of RNA. One entry per CDR3 protein, called by TCRdb with MiXCR from the immunoSEQ multiplex PCR reads. The table lists 150,000 to 200,000 distinct CDR3 sequences, approximately 93% of them singletons. Sequencing input: CD4+ T cells from PBMCs. These receptors all stem from a human donor in good health.

DNA for the CDR3: TGTGCCACAGGACAGGGCGCTGAAGCTTTCTTT. The encoded protein is CATGQGAEAFF. The gene calls are TRBV19 and TRBJ1-1; 8 bases map to TRBD1. CDR3 size: 11 residues. Germline V gene lookup returns CDR1 LNHDA and CDR2 SQIVND (reference sequence). After removal of 10 bases from V and 6 bases from J, the junction contained 4 bases not matched to a gene.

This chain uses TRBV29-1 with TRBJ1-2, with 8 bases aligning to TRBD1. CDR3 length: 13 residues. Germline V gene sequence: CDR1 SQVTM, CDR2 ANQGSEA. V lost 7 bases, J lost 2 bases, and 6 bases stayed unmatched. The CDR3 here is CSDPTGENYGYTF. CDR3 nucleotide sequence: TGCAGCGACCCGACAGGGGAGAACTATGGCTACACCTTC.

This clonotype has only one observation. The chain couples TRBV20-1 to TRBJ2-7; 8 bases line up with TRBD1. This CDR3 has 14 amino acids. CDR1 DFQATT and CDR2 SNEGSKA come from the germline V gene (reference sequence). V shed 5 bases, J shed 7 bases, and the junction held 13 bases outside the gene matches. The CDR3 DNA reads as TGCAGTGCTCTGACGGAGACAGGGGTCGGAGAGCAGTACTTC. Its translation is CSALTETGVGEQYF.

The chain links TRBV9 to TRBJ1-6; 8 nucleotides agree with TRBD1. Germline CDR1 reads SGDLS; CDR2 reads YYNGEE. This CDR3 is 16 amino acids long. J lost 6 bases, V lost 0 bases, and 5 bases had no gene match. The CDR3 sequence is CASSVAAGQANSPLHF. DNA of the CDR3: TGTGCCAGCAGCGTAGCTGCGGGACAGGCTAATTCACCCCTCCACTTT.

The chain recombines TRBV2 with TRBJ1-1; D gene ambiguous. Germline assignment: CDR1 SNHLY and CDR2 FYNNEI. The V end lost 3 bases, the J end lost 3 bases, and 14 bases lay between the germline ends. The length of the CDR3 is 15 residues. CDR3 loop: CASSDTRTRDTEAFF. In DNA form, the CDR3 reads TGTGCCAGCAGTGACACCCGTACACGCGACACTGAAGCTTTCTTT.

The rearrangement uses TRBV5-1 and TRBJ2-1, with 8 bases lining up with TRBD2. The CDR3 has 15 amino acids. The trim removed 4 bases at V and 8 bases at J, leaving 11 bases unmatched. Germline values: CDR1 SGHRS, CDR2 YFSETQ. CDR3 residues: CASSKSGTRSYEQFF. CDR3 nucleotides: TGCGCCAGCAGCAAGTCCGGGACTAGGTCATATGAGCAGTTCTTC.

The chain couples TRBV10-3 to TRBJ1-1; D remains ambiguous. V lost 5 bases, J lost 1 base, and 11 bases lay in between. This CDR3 has 14 residues. CDR1 and CDR2 from the germline V gene are ENHRY and SYGVKD. The CDR3 sequence: CAISPGRSNTEAFF. The CDR3 DNA follows: TGTGCCATCAGTCCGGGCAGGTCGAACACTGAAGCTTTCTTT.

The chain carries TRBV24-1 and TRBJ2-2; D gene unclear. Trimming took off 4 bases at V and 4 bases at J, with 9 bases between the two ends. CDR3 length: 14 amino acids. Germline V lookup: CDR1 KGHDR, CDR2 SFDVKD. The CDR3 region has the DNA TGTGCCACCAGTGACCCTTCAGGCACCGGGGAGCTGTTTTTT. Encoded protein: CATSDPSGTGELFF.

The rearrangement links TRBV9 to TRBJ1-2, with a possible D match to TRBD1 (5 bases). Germline CDR1 and CDR2: SGDLS and YYNGEE. This CDR3 region has 13 residues. Trimming left V 4 bases short and J 7 bases short, with 14 bases between. CDR3 in amino acids: CASSPGTHLGYTF. CDR3 nucleotide sequence: TGTGCCAGCAGCCCCGGGACCCATCTTGGCTACACCTTC. The full variable domain, in which reference TRBV9 and TRBJ1-2 provide the parts outside the CDR3, is DSGVTQTPKHLITATGQRVTLRCSPRSGDLSVYWYQQSLDQGLQFLIQYYNGEERAKGNILERFSAQQFPDLHSELNLSSLELGDSALYFCASSPGTHLGYTFGSGTRLTVV.

The chain is built from TRBV5-1 and TRBJ1-1; 7 bases agree with TRBD1. The CDR3 has 15 residues. Germline trimming cut 3 bases from V and 1 base from J; bases unmatched to any gene: 6. Germline-derived CDR1 and CDR2 are SGHRS and YFSETQ. The CDR3 loop is CASSWSTGSNTEAFF. Here the CDR3 DNA reads TGCGCCAGCAGCTGGTCGACAGGGTCGAACACTGAAGCTTTCTTT.

The V and J genes are TRBV6-5 and TRBJ1-1; D unclear. Trimming took 7 bases from V and 0 from J, leaving 12 bases between them. Germline V gene lookup returns CDR1 MNHEY and CDR2 SVGAGI. The CDR3 loop spans 14 amino acids. This chain's CDR3 is CASTLGGLNTEAFF. CDR3 nucleotides: TGTGCCAGCACCCTGGGCGGGCTGAACACTGAAGCTTTCTTT.

CDR3 sequence reads: CASSLTRTGNQETQYF. In DNA, the CDR3 is TGCGCCAGCAGCTTGACGAGGACAGGGAACCAAGAGACCCAGTACTTC. The chain employs TRBV5-1 and TRBJ2-5; 8 nucleotides agree with TRBD1. With 1 base clipped from V and 0 bases from J, the junction kept 5 bases outside the gene matches. The germline gives CDR1 SGHRS, CDR2 YFSETQ. CDR3 length: 16 amino acids.

This chain uses TRBV3-1 with TRBJ2-4; D gene ambiguous. V lost 4 bases and J lost 3, with 10 bases in between. The CDR3 contains 14 residues. CDR1 LGHDT and CDR2 YNNKEL come from the germline V gene (reference sequence). The CDR3 DNA sequence: TGTGCCAGCAGCCTCCTAGGGCGCAAAAACATTCAGTACTTC. Amino acid sequence: CASSLLGRKNIQYF.

The V and J genes are TRBV7-9 and TRBJ1-2, with 9 bases fitting TRBD1. Trimming cost V 5 bases and J 4 bases; bases outside gene matches: 11. CDR3 length equals 16 residues. Germline V lookup: CDR1 SEHNR, CDR2 FQNEAQ (reference sequence). The CDR3 sequence: CASSTYPGQGIYGYTF. The CDR3 region has the DNA TGTGCCAGCAGCACCTACCCGGGACAGGGAATCTATGGCTACACCTTC.

The rearrangement joins TRBV2 to TRBJ2-5; D is perhaps TRBD1 or TRBD2 (6 bases each). The length of the CDR3 is 14 residues. Germline-derived CDR1 and CDR2 are SNHLY and FYNNEI. Between the trimmed V and J ends, which lost 8 bases and 1 base, there was a span of 14 bases. CDR3 loop: CASGLGGSQETQYF. In nucleotides, the CDR3 is TGTGCCAGCGGCCTAGGGGGGAGCCAAGAGACCCAGTACTTC.

This rearrangement joins TRBV5-6 to TRBJ2-1; D ambiguous. Between the trimmed V and J ends, which lost 2 bases and 9 bases, there was a span of 12 bases. Germline values: CDR1 SGHDT, CDR2 YYEEEE. CDR3 size: 13 residues. CDR3 sequence: CASSLGRVGEQFF. The CDR3 nucleotides are TGTGCCAGCAGCTTAGGAAGGGTGGGTGAGCAGTTCTTC.

This chain uses TRBV3-1 with TRBJ1-1; D not resolved. The germline CDR1 and CDR2 sequences are LGHDT and YNNKEL (reference sequence). Between the trimmed V and J ends, which lost 5 bases and 8 bases, there was a span of 12 bases. This CDR3 spans 12 amino acids. CDR3 bases: TGTGCCAGCAGCTTCCTTCGTGGGGAAGCTTTCTTT. It encodes CASSFLRGEAFF. The full variable domain, in which reference TRBV3-1 and TRBJ1-1 provide the parts outside the CDR3, is DTAVSQTPKYLVTQMGNDKSIKCEQNLGHDTMYWYKQDSKKFLKIMFSYNNKELIINETVPNRFSPKSPDKAHLNLHINSLELGDSAVYFCASSFLRGEAFFGQGTRLTVV.

The rearrangement uses TRBV7-9 and TRBJ1-3; D is ambiguous. The CDR3 has 15 residues. With 0 bases removed from V and 0 bases from J, the gap between germline ends came to 6 bases. Germline values: CDR1 SEHNR, CDR2 FQNEAQ (reference sequence). CDR3 sequence reads: CASSLAGYSGNTIYF. In DNA, the CDR3 is TGTGCCAGCAGCTTAGCGGGGTACTCTGGAAACACCATATATTTT.

The V gene is TRBV6-5, the J gene TRBJ1-2, with D possibly TRBD1 on 5 matching bases. V was clipped by 6 bases and J by 7 bases, with 9 bases between them. The CDR3 totals 11 residues. The germline CDR1 and CDR2 sequences are MNHEY and SVGAGI. The CDR3 spells CASSREGGYTF. The CDR3 coding sequence is TGTGCCAGCAGCAGGGAGGGTGGCTACACCTTC.

The V call is TRBV12-3 or TRBV12-4, the J call TRBJ1-2; D unclear. V dropped 5 bases and J dropped 8 bases, with 18 bases sitting between them. This CDR3 region has 14 residues. CDR3 DNA sequence: TGTGCCAGCAGTCCGGACGGCCTGGTTCCGGGCTACACCTTC. Protein sequence: CASSPDGLVPGYTF.

This clonotype was counted once. The chain recombines TRBV4-1 with TRBJ2-5; 8 positions agree with TRBD2. Trimming took 8 bases from V and 5 from J; bases not matched to a gene: 7. This CDR3 is 13 amino acids long. From germline, CDR1 is MGHRA and CDR2 YSYEKL. CDR3 amino acids: CASALAGWETQYF. The CDR3 nucleotides are TGCGCCAGCGCCTTAGCGGGGTGGGAGACCCAGTACTTC.

The CDR3 spells CASSLGAAYGYTF. The CDR3, as DNA: TGTGCCAGCAGCTTAGGGGCGGCCTATGGCTACACCTTC. The chain carries TRBV11-2 and TRBJ1-2; D not certain. The V gene's germline CDR1 is SGHAT and CDR2 FQNNGV. Trimming removed 1 base at V and 4 bases at J, with 7 bases between. The CDR3 is 13 residues long.

V is TRBV14 and J is TRBJ2-2, with a possible D match to TRBD1 (5 bases). CDR1 is SGHDN, CDR2 FVKESK, per germline. The CDR3 totals 13 residues. Trimming took 6 bases from V and 6 from J, leaving 11 bases between them. CDR3 bases: TGTGCCAGCAGTCACGACAGTGCCGGGGAGCTGTTTTTT. Residues: CASSHDSAGELFF.

This rearrangement joins TRBV25-1 to TRBJ2-6; TRBD2 is a possible D gene (5 bases). With 2 bases removed from V and 8 bases from J, the gap between germline ends came to 13 bases. The CDR3 runs 15 residues. Germline V gene lookup returns CDR1 MGHDK and CDR2 SYGVNS. The CDR3 DNA reads as TGTGCCAGCAGTGAAGCCCAAATCGGGACCAACGTCCTGACTTTC. This gives the protein CASSEAQIGTNVLTF.

The chain is built from TRBV28 and TRBJ2-1, with 7 bases matching TRBD1. Germline V gene lookup returns CDR1 MDHEN and CDR2 SYDVKM. V shed 7 bases and J 7 bases; nucleotides not matched to a gene: 10. The CDR3 has 14 residues. CDR3 residues: CASIPRDRINEQFF. The CDR3 DNA reads as TGTGCCAGCATCCCCCGGGACAGAATTAATGAGCAGTTCTTC.

V gene TRBV20-1 combines with J gene TRBJ1-3; D remains ambiguous. The CDR3 consists of 12 residues. The V end lost 1 base, the J end lost 4 bases, and 5 bases lay between the germline ends. Germline V gives CDR1 DFQATT, CDR2 SNEGSKA (reference sequence). The CDR3 nucleotides read TGCAGTGCTAGAGTGCGCGGAAACACCATATATTTT. Translated: CSARVRGNTIYF.

The J gene is TRBJ2-1, the V gene TRBV30; 8 positions agree with TRBD1. The CDR3 is 13 residues long. Germline values: CDR1 GTSNPN, CDR2 SVGIG (reference sequence). The V and J ends lost 8 bases and 0 bases, in that order; junction bases with no gene match: 3. CDR3 bases: TGTGCCAGGACAGGGTCCTCCTACAATGAGCAGTTCTTC. Translated, it gives CARTGSSYNEQFF.

The gene calls are TRBV29-1 and TRBJ1-3, with TRBD1 matching 8 bases. In germline, CDR1 is SQVTM, CDR2 ANQGSEA. The CDR3 covers 14 residues. V trimming: 6 bases; J trimming: 0 bases; junction bases outside the gene matches: 4. The chain's CDR3 is CSVGQGFSGNTIYF. For the CDR3, the DNA is TGCAGCGTCGGACAGGGATTCTCTGGAAACACCATATATTTT. The full variable domain, completed using reference TRBV29-1 and TRBJ1-3, is SAVISQKPSRDICQRGTSLTIQCQVDSQVTMMFWYRQQPGQSLTLIATANQGSEATYESGFVIDKFPISRPNLTFSTLTVSNMSPEDSSIYLCSVGQGFSGNTIYFGEGSWLTVV.

J is TRBJ1-1 and V is TRBV7-9; D might be TRBD1 (6 bases). This CDR3 region has 15 residues. Germline loops: CDR1 SEHNR, CDR2 FQNEAQ (reference sequence). V was pared by 4 bases and J by 7 bases, with 19 bases between. This chain's CDR3 is CASSSKGGDRDEAFF. The CDR3 nucleotides read TGTGCCAGCAGCTCGAAGGGGGGGGATCGGGATGAAGCTTTCTTT.

The chain joins TRBV6-1 to TRBJ2-2, with D hard to call. Germline V gene lookup returns CDR1 MNHNS and CDR2 SASEGT. This CDR3 region has 14 residues. Trimming stripped 6 bases from V and 4 bases from J, with 12 bases between. The CDR3 DNA is TGTGCCAGCAGCCTCGGGTTACTCACCGGGGAGCTGTTTTTT. This encodes CASSLGLLTGELFF.

V gene TRBV6-2 or TRBV6-3 combines with J gene TRBJ2-1; D may be TRBD1 or TRBD2 (5 bases each). The CDR3 totals 16 residues. Germline lookup yields CDR1 MNHEY and CDR2 SVGEGT. Trimming took 2 bases from V and 0 from J, leaving 11 bases between them. CDR3 in amino acids: CASSYVGASSYNEQFF. CDR3 DNA sequence: TGTGCCAGCAGTTACGTCGGGGCGAGCTCCTACAATGAGCAGTTCTTC.